This T cell receptor beta chain originates from a study of shared clonotypes between healthy human individuals. Looking at the study overall: The study used three CD4 naive, three CD4 memory, two CD8 naive and one CD8 memory plate per donor.

Cells designated naive CD8 were CD45RO-negative and were positively selected for CCR7, with terminally differentiated effector memory CD45RA+ cells excluded. The donors, all of them Caucasian adults, lived in Nashville, Tennessee. For this clone: The antigen remains undetermined.

Clones were sequenced by immunoSEQ multiplex PCR, and TCRdb holds only the in-frame ones, with some missing. The data contain over 2 million clones, about 95% of them singletons. With 4 bases clipped from V and 2 bases from J, the junction kept 9 bases outside the gene matches. This CDR3 comprises 15 residues. CDR1 and CDR2 (germline): SGDLS, YYNGEE. Points from the study as a whole: Some naive CD4 clonotypes, 4% to 6%, turned up in common across several donors. Among donors, sharing of clonotypes was expected to be affected by sequencing depth.

This TCR came from a man aged 18 to 35 in good health. The source material was naive CD8+ T cells sorted from blood. The rearrangement joins TRBV9 to TRBJ2-7, with TRBD1 matching over 7 bases. The CDR3 DNA follows: TGTGCCAGCAGCCCCCCGGGGACAGTGCCCTACGAGCAGTACTTC. Translating gives CASSPPGTVPYEQYF.